These T cell receptor beta chains were read from a single sample in a study of T cells in Graves' hyperthyroidism and ophthalmopathy. TCRdb independently ran MiXCR on the multiplex PCR reads; one entry per CDR3 protein. The sample carries hundreds of thousands of distinct CDR3 sequences, roughly 20% recorded once. Sequences were obtained from blood. All receptors derive from a young man with Graves' ophthalmopathy. The CDR3 runs from the conserved cysteine through the conserved F or W. Each record gives: CDR3 DNA, CDR3 protein, D gene, J gene, V gene, clone size. The D gene is left open where the match is weak. Some rows have no size entry. The others give once, few or many, or a class for an expanded clone.

TGTGCCTGGAGTCGGGGGGGTGTCAACACTGAAGCTTTCTTT,CAWSRGGVNTEAFF,-,TRBJ1-1,TRBV30,many
TGTGCCAGCAGCTTACTTGGGGCCAACGTCCTGACTTTC,CASSLLGANVLTF,-,TRBJ2-6,TRBV6-5,few
TGTGCCAGCAGCTTAAACAGCGGGAGCCCAGAGACCCAGTACTTC,CASSLNSGSPETQYF,TRBD2,TRBJ2-5,TRBV7-3,few
TGCAGCGCTAGAAGAGGTTCTGGAAACACCATATATTTT,CSARRGSGNTIYF,-,TRBJ1-3,TRBV29-1,-
TGTGCCAGCAGTCCAACTGGAGGCGGAAGCACAGATACGCAGTATTTT,CASSPTGGGSTDTQYF,-,TRBJ2-3,TRBV9,-
TGTGCCAGCAGCCAAGCCGGGGACGAGCAGTACTTC,CASSQAGDEQYF,-,TRBJ2-7,TRBV3-1,few
TGTGCCACCAGTGATCTACAGGGGGCGCCCGGGGAGCTGTTTTTT,CATSDLQGAPGELFF,TRBD1,TRBJ2-2,TRBV24-1,-
TGCGCCAGCAGCTTGATCCCAACCTACGAGCAGTACTTC,CASSLIPTYEQYF,-,TRBJ2-7,TRBV5-1,many
TGCGCCAGCAGCCAAGTGTGGAGTTCTAGCACAGATACGCAGTATTTT,CASSQVWSSSTDTQYF,-,TRBJ2-3,TRBV4-1,few
TGTGCCAGCAGTTACTCGGGGACTGGGACTAGCGGGAGCAATGAGCAGTTCTTC,CASSYSGTGTSGSNEQFF,TRBD2,TRBJ2-1,TRBV6-6,many
TGTGCCAGCAGTTTGCAGGGGTCCCCCTACGAGCAGTACTTC,CASSLQGSPYEQYF,-,TRBJ2-7,TRBV12-3/TRBV12-4,many
TGCAGTGCTAGAGCCTTAGCGGGACACTCCTACAATGAGCAGTTCTTC,CSARALAGHSYNEQFF,TRBD2,TRBJ2-1,TRBV20-1,-
TGTGCCAGCAGCCATAGCGGGACTAGGTCCTACAATGAGCAGTTCTTC,CASSHSGTRSYNEQFF,TRBD2,TRBJ2-1,TRBV7-3,-
TGTGCCAGCAGCAAGGACAGCGCCTACGAGCAGTACTTC,CASSKDSAYEQYF,-,TRBJ2-7,TRBV2,many
TGTGCCAGCAGTTTAAAATTGACGGGGATTAGCAATCAGCCCCAGCATTTT,CASSLKLTGISNQPQHF,-,TRBJ1-5,TRBV28,few
TGTGCCACCTCACAGGGTTCCTACGAGCAGTACTTC,CATSQGSYEQYF,-,TRBJ2-7,TRBV24-1,-
TGTGCCAGCAGTCTCGAGCGGGGGGGGCAAGAGACCCAGTACTTC,CASSLERGGQETQYF,TRBD2,TRBJ2-5,TRBV6-1,-
TGTGCCAGTAGACAGCAACCGAACACCGGGGAGCTGTTTTTT,CASRQQPNTGELFF,-,TRBJ2-2,TRBV6-1,few
TGTGCCAGCAGCTCACGCGTAGCGGGCGGGCGGAGTGAGCAGTACTTC,CASSSRVAGGRSEQYF,TRBD2,TRBJ2-7,TRBV11-1,-
TGTGCCAGCAGCTTAGGTAGCGGGGTAGATGGTGAGCAGTTCTTC,CASSLGSGVDGEQFF,TRBD2,TRBJ2-1,TRBV7-9,many
TGTGCCACCAAAATGACAGGGAATCAGCCCCAGCATTTT,CATKMTGNQPQHF,TRBD1,TRBJ1-5,TRBV10-3,-
TGCGCCAGCAAACTTGGGACTAGCGGGAGTCCCTACAATGAGCAGTTCTTC,CASKLGTSGSPYNEQFF,TRBD2,TRBJ2-1,TRBV10-1,-
TGTGCCAGCAGCGACAGGGGACTAGGCAATGAGCAGTTCTTC,CASSDRGLGNEQFF,-,TRBJ2-1,TRBV28,-
TGCGCCAGCAGCCCTGGAGCGGCGGGGATGGATGAGCAGTTCTTC,CASSPGAAGMDEQFF,-,TRBJ2-1,TRBV5-1,few
TGTGCCAGCAGTCCGGACATTTTCTCCTCCTACGAGCAGTACTTC,CASSPDIFSSYEQYF,-,TRBJ2-7,TRBV12-3/TRBV12-4,many
TGTGCCAGCACAGCCGAAGAGACCCAGTACTTC,CASTAEETQYF,-,TRBJ2-5,TRBV2,-
TGTGCCAGCAGCCAAGTACTAGCGGGGCCTTACGAGCAGTACTTC,CASSQVLAGPYEQYF,TRBD2,TRBJ2-7,TRBV3-1,many
TGTGCCAGCAGCCCAGGGGGCTCTCGAGGCTACACCTTC,CASSPGGSRGYTF,TRBD1,TRBJ1-2,TRBV7-2,-
TGTGCCAGCAGACCGGGACTAGCGGACAACTACGAGCAGTACTTC,CASRPGLADNYEQYF,TRBD2,TRBJ2-7,TRBV6-2/TRBV6-3,-
TGCAGTGCACCGGGACTAGCGTCCTACAATGAGCAGTTCTTC,CSAPGLASYNEQFF,TRBD2,TRBJ2-1,TRBV20-1,many
TGCAGTGCTGTAAGGGGCCAAGAGACCCAGTACTTC,CSAVRGQETQYF,-,TRBJ2-5,TRBV20-1,-
TGTGCCAGCAGTAAGACTAGCGGGGCCTACGAGCAGTACTTC,CASSKTSGAYEQYF,TRBD2,TRBJ2-7,TRBV27,-
TGTGCCTGGAGGAGGACAGGGCGTAGGAATGAGCAGTTCTTC,CAWRRTGRRNEQFF,TRBD1,TRBJ2-1,TRBV30,many
TGCAGTGTGGGGCGGACTAGCTCCTATAATTCACCCCTCCACTTT,CSVGRTSSYNSPLHF,-,TRBJ1-6,TRBV20-1,few
TGTGCCAGCAGCTCAACCCCGGGGACAGGGACGGAGACCCAGTACTTC,CASSSTPGTGTETQYF,TRBD1,TRBJ2-5,TRBV7-9,many
TGTGCCACCAGCAGATTGCGGGAGACCTACTACGAGCAGTACTTC,CATSRLRETYYEQYF,TRBD2,TRBJ2-7,TRBV15,-
TGTGCCAGCAGTTTTGGGGGGGGAGAGACCCAGTACTTC,CASSFGGGETQYF,TRBD2,TRBJ2-5,TRBV12-3/TRBV12-4,-
TGTGCCAGCAGACGGACAGGGGCCCAAGAGACCCAGTACTTC,CASRRTGAQETQYF,TRBD1,TRBJ2-5,TRBV27,many
TGTGCCAGTAGTATAGTCGGGAACACCGGGGAGCTGTTTTTT,CASSIVGNTGELFF,-,TRBJ2-2,TRBV19,few
TGCGCCAGCAGCTGGGGGGGCGATGAGCAGTTCTTC,CASSWGGDEQFF,-,TRBJ2-1,TRBV5-1,-
TGCGCCAGCAGCTCTGCTAGCGCCACGAACACCGGGGAGCTGTTTTTT,CASSSASATNTGELFF,-,TRBJ2-2,TRBV5-1,-
TGTGCCAGCAGGATGACGGGGAACACTGAAGCTTTCTTT,CASRMTGNTEAFF,-,TRBJ1-1,TRBV6-1,few
TGTGCCAGCAGTTTATTGGGGGAAGTGGACGAAAAACTGTTTTTT,CASSLLGEVDEKLFF,-,TRBJ1-4,TRBV28,-
TGTGCCAGCAGTGTGGATCACAGGGGCCAAGAGACCCAGTACTTC,CASSVDHRGQETQYF,TRBD1,TRBJ2-5,TRBV2,-
TGTGCCAGCAGCCAAGCTATGATCTCTGGAAACACCATATATTTT,CASSQAMISGNTIYF,-,TRBJ1-3,TRBV14,-
TGTGCCAGCAGCGGGAAGGGAGGGTCAAGCTATGGCTACACCTTC,CASSGKGGSSYGYTF,-,TRBJ1-2,TRBV7-9,-
TGTGCCAGCAGCGTAGATGGCTTCTCCTACAATGAGCAGTTCTTC,CASSVDGFSYNEQFF,-,TRBJ2-1,TRBV5-1,-